Detailed here is one T cell receptor (beta chain). Antigen specificity is unknown. The entry originates in a study of radiation and T cells in renal cell carcinoma. Study observations and caveats: Compared with controls, irradiated tumors showed greater TCR clonality.

The sample's treatment: treatment-naive control, cytoreductive nephrectomy. Controls were unirradiated tumors from treatment-naive cytoreductive nephrectomy patients. Per germline, CDR1 LNHDA and CDR2 SQIVND (reference sequence). V was trimmed by 9 bases and J by 5 bases, leaving 19 bases between them. This CDR3 is 14 amino acids long. Generated by immunoSEQ multiplex PCR, the TCRdb table keeps only in-frame clones and is missing some. The table has 14,000 to 15,000 clones, 62% seen once. The rearrangement links TRBV19 to TRBJ2-5; weak D call: TRBD1 (6 bases). The receptor comes from a man between 60 and 70 years old with renal cell carcinoma. The sample consisted of tumor tissue, taken from a patient whose treatment was nephrectomy without radiotherapy. The CDR3 bases are TGTGCCAGCAACCCCGGGACACCGTTGGAGACCCAGTACTTC. It specifies CASNPGTPLETQYF.